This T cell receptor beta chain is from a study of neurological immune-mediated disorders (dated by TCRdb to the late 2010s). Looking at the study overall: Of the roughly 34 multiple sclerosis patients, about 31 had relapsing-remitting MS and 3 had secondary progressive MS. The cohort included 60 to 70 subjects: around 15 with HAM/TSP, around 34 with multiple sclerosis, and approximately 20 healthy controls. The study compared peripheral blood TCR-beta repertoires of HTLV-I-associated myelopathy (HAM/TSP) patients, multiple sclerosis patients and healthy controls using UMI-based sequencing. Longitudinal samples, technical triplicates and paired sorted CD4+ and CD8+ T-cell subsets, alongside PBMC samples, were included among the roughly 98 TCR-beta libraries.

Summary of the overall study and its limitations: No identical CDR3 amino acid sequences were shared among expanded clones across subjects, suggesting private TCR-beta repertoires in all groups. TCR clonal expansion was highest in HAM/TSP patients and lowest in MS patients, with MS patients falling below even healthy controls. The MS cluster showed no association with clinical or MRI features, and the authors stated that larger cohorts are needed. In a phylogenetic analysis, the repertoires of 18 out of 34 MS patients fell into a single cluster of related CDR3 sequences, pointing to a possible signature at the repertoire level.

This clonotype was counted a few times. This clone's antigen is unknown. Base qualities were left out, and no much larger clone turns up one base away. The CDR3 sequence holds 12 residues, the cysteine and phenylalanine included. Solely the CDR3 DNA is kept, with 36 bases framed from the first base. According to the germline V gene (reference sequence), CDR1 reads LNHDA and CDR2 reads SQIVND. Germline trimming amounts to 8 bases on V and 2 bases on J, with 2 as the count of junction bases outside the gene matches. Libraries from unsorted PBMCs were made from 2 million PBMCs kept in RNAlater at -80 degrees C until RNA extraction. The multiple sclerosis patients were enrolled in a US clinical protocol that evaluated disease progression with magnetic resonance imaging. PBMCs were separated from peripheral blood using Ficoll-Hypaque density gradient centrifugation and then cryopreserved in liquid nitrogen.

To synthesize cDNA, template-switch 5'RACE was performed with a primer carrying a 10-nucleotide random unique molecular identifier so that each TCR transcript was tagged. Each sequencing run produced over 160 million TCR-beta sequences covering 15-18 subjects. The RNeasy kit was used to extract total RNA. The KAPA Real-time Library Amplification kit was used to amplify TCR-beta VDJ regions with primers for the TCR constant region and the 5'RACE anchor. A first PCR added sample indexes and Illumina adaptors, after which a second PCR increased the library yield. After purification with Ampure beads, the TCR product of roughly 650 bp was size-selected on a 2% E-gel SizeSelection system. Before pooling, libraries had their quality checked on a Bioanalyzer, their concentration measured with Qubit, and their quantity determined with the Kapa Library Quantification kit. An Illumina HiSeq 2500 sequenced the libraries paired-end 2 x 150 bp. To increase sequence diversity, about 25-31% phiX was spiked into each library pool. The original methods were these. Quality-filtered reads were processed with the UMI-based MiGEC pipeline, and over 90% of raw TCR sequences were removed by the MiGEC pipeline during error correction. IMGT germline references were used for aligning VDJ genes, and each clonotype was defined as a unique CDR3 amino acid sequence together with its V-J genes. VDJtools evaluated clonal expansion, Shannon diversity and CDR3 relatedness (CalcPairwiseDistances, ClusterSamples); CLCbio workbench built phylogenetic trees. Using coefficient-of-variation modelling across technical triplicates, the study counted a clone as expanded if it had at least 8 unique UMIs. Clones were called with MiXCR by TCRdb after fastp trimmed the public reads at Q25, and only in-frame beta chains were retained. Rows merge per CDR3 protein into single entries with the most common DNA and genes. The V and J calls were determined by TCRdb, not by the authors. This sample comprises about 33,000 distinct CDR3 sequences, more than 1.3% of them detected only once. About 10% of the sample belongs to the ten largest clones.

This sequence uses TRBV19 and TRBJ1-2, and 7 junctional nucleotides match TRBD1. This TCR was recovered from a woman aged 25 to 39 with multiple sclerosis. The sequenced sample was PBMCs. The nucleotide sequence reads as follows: TGTGCCAGTGGGACAGCCAACTATGGCTACACCTTC. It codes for CASGTANYGYTF.